The next 11 T cell receptor beta chains were all read from a single sample in a study of T-cell memory formation after mild COVID-19. MiXCR was run by TCRdb on the 5' RACE reads, yielding one entry per CDR3 protein. The sample gives a few hundred thousand distinct CDR3 sequences, around 15% of which show up once; around 24% is in the top ten. Input material: PBMCs or a T cell subset sorted from them (not recorded which). These TCRs come from a man in his late teens or twenties who had mild COVID-19 (a few samples of this study predate the infection). Cell type and time point are not known.

The chain joins TRBV27 to TRBJ1-6; D gene uncertain. This CDR3 has 13 residues. Germline values: CDR1 MNHEY, CDR2 SMNVEV (reference sequence). V gave up 7 bases and J gave up 10 bases, with 14 bases separating them. CDR3 sequence reads: CASTGVPSSPLHF. The DNA for the CDR3 is TGTGCCAGCACAGGCGTCCCGTCATCACCCCTCCACTTT.

This chain connects TRBV4-1 to TRBJ1-2, with a weak D call TRBD1 (5 bases). This CDR3 spans 15 amino acids. The V end lost 0 bases, the J end lost 0 bases, and 8 bases lay between the germline ends. Looked up from germline, CDR1 is MGHRA and CDR2 is YSYEKL. The CDR3 DNA is TGCGCCAGCAGCCAAGATGGGACGGCTAACTATGGCTACACCTTC. This gives the protein CASSQDGTANYGYTF.

This clonotype was seen a few times. This chain joins TRBV6-5 and TRBJ2-7, with 7 bases lining up with TRBD1. Germline V CDR1 and CDR2: MNHEY, SVGAGI. The CDR3 contains 16 residues. V shed 5 bases, J shed 2 bases, and the junction held 12 bases outside the gene matches. CDR3 coding DNA: TGTGCCAGCAGTGAACCCCCTGGACAGGCCACCTACGAGCAGTACGTC. Translated: CASSEPPGQATYEQYV.

This clonotype turned up a few times. This chain joins TRBV10-3 and TRBJ2-7; 8 nucleotides match TRBD1. Germline CDR1 reads ENHRY; CDR2 reads SYGVKD. This CDR3 is built from 13 residues. Losses at the gene ends were 4 bases for V and 2 bases for J; bases not matched to a gene: 1. The CDR3, as DNA: TGTGCCATCAGTGCGGACAGGGCCTACGAGCAGTACTTC. Translated, it gives CAISADRAYEQYF.

Only a few counts were recorded for this clonotype. The CDR3 sequence: CASSFPRTGGLRTSGVNTQYF. CDR3 in DNA: TGTGCCAGCAGCTTTCCGAGAACAGGGGGGCTCAGGACTAGCGGGGTAAATACGCAGTATTTT. This sequence joins TRBV7-2 and TRBJ2-3; 12 bases are a match to TRBD2. Germline assignment: CDR1 SGHTA and CDR2 FQGNSA. The J segment lost 7 bases and the V segment lost 3 bases, leaving 23 bases of the junction unmatched. CDR3 length equals 21 residues.

This clonotype has a handful of counts. The J gene is TRBJ2-2, the V gene TRBV29-1, with D possibly called TRBD1 or TRBD2 (5 bases each). V lost 8 bases, J lost 3 bases, and 28 bases lay in between. Per the germline V gene, CDR1 is SQVTM and CDR2 is ANQGSEA. The CDR3 consists of 18 residues. The CDR3 DNA reads as TGCAGCCCCTACCTCGGGACCGTAGTAGTGGCTTACACCGGGGAGCTGTTTTTT. Its translation: CSPYLGTVVVAYTGELFF.

This sequence joins TRBV4-2 and TRBJ1-5, with a possible D match to TRBD1 (5 bases). Trimming took off 0 bases at V and 7 bases at J, with 13 bases between the two ends. Germline V gene lookup returns CDR1 LGHNA and CDR2 YNFKEQ. The CDR3 has 15 residues. The CDR3 loop is CASSQDGTGNQPQHF. In nucleotides, the CDR3 is TGTGCCAGCAGCCAAGACGGGACTGGGAACCAGCCCCAGCATTTT.

This rearrangement joins TRBV24-1 to TRBJ2-2; D not certain. From germline, CDR1 is KGHDR and CDR2 SFDVKD. V was trimmed by 0 bases and J by 7 bases, leaving 8 bases between them. The CDR3 totals 14 residues. The CDR3 coding sequence is TGTGCCACCAGTGATTTGCGGAAAGTCGGGGAGCTGTTTTTT. Its protein product is CATSDLRKVGELFF.

This clonotype was detected only a few times. V is TRBV29-1 and J is TRBJ2-7; the D gene is possibly TRBD2 (6 bases). Per germline, CDR1 SQVTM and CDR2 ANQGSEA. Trimming removed 3 bases at V and 2 bases at J, with 11 bases between. The CDR3 sequence is 13 residues long. The chain's CDR3 is CSVDAGTPYEQYF. CDR3 DNA sequence: TGCAGCGTTGATGCTGGGACTCCCTACGAGCAGTACTTC.

This clonotype was counted only a few times. V is TRBV7-2 and J is TRBJ1-2, with no clear D. Germline CDR1 and CDR2: SGHTA and FQGNSA. V dropped 4 bases and J dropped 8 bases, with 17 bases sitting between them. This CDR3 is 14 amino acids long. DNA of the CDR3: TGTGCCAGCAGCTACCACCGACCTGATGGGGGCTACACCTTC. This codes for CASSYHRPDGGYTF.

This clonotype was detected a few times. The V gene is TRBV4-3, the J gene TRBJ1-1, with D possibly being TRBD1 (5 bases). CDR1 is LGHNA, CDR2 YSLEER, per germline. The germline V and J ends were trimmed by 3 bases and 0 bases, with 17 bases remaining between them. This CDR3 has 17 residues. The CDR3 bases are TGCGCCAGCAGCCACGGGGCAGGGAGATACTTGAACACTGAAGCTTTCTTT. Amino acid sequence: CASSHGAGRYLNTEAFF.